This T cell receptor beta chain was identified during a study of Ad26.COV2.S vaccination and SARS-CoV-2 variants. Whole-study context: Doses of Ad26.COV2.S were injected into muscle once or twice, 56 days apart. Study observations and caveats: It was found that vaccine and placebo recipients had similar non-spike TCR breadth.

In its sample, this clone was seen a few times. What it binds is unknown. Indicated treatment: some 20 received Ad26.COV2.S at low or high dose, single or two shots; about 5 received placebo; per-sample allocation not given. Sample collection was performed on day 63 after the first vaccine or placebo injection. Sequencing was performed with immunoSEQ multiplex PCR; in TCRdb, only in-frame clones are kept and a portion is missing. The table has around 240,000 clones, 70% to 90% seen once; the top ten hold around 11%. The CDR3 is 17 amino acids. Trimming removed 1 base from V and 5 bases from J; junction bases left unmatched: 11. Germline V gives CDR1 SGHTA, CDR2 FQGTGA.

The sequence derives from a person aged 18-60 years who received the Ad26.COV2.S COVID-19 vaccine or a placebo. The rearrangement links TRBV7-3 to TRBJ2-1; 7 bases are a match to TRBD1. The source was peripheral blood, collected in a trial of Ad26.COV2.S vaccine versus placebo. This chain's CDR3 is CASSLNGETGSHNEQFF. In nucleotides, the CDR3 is TGTGCCAGCAGCTTAAACGGCGAGACAGGGAGCCACAATGAGCAGTTCTTC.